The 19 T cell receptor beta chains presented below share a single source sample, sequenced in a study of T cell repertoires in cytomegalovirus infection. Via MiXCR, TCRdb re-called the reads, giving one row per CDR3 protein. Of 600,000 to 800,000 distinct CDR3 sequences listed, approximately 24% are singletons. The material sequenced was CD8+ T cells from PBMCs. These receptors all come from a human donor in good health (CMV status not recorded). Some clones in this sample may be carry-over from other donors' samples.

Ten or more counts support this clonotype. This chain joins TRBV7-2 and TRBJ2-2; the match to TRBD2 covers 10 bases. The CDR3 is 18 amino acids. Per the germline V gene, CDR1 is SGHTA and CDR2 is FQGNSA. V was pared by 2 bases and J by 4 bases, with 10 bases of the junction left unmatched. The CDR3 sequence: CASSLKAGGPQGTGELFF. CDR3 coding DNA: TGTGCCAGCAGCTTAAAAGCGGGGGGGCCCCAGGGCACCGGGGAGCTGTTTTTT.

There are a few counts of this clonotype. The gene calls are TRBV10-3 and TRBJ1-2; tentative D call: TRBD1 (6 bases). CDR1 ENHRY and CDR2 SYGVKD come from the germline V gene. The CDR3 sequence is 13 residues long. The V and J ends lost 0 bases and 6 bases respectively, with 8 bases between them. In DNA, the CDR3 is TGTGCCATCAGTGAGTCGTCAGGGGATGGCTACACCTTC. Protein: CAISESSGDGYTF.

This chain connects TRBV13 to TRBJ2-7, with TRBD2 identical over 14 bases. Germline assignment: CDR1 PRHDT and CDR2 FYEKMQ (reference sequence). The CDR3 is made up of 15 amino acids. Trimming removed 5 bases from V and 0 bases from J; junction bases left unmatched: 0. The CDR3 sequence is CASSGTSGGSYEQYF. For the CDR3, the DNA is TGTGCCAGCAGCGGGACTAGCGGGGGCTCCTACGAGCAGTACTTC.

The chain recombines TRBV27 with TRBJ2-7; D gene ambiguous. The germline V and J ends were trimmed by 1 base and 7 bases, with 8 bases remaining between them. Germline values: CDR1 MNHEY, CDR2 SMNVEV (reference sequence). The CDR3 has 12 amino acids. The CDR3 nucleotides read TGTGCCAGCAGTTTATTAGGACGGGAGCAGTACTTC. Amino acid sequence: CASSLLGREQYF.

This chain links TRBV19 with TRBJ2-1; either TRBD1 or TRBD2 may supply D (5 bases each). Germline loops: CDR1 LNHDA, CDR2 SQIVND (reference sequence). V dropped 4 bases and J dropped 0 bases, with 16 bases sitting between them. This CDR3 has 17 residues. Here the CDR3 DNA reads TGTGCCAGTAGTAGTCTTGGGGGTGAGAGCTCCTACAATGAGCAGTTCTTC. Translation gives CASSSLGGESSYNEQFF.

This clonotype came up a few times. J is TRBJ2-2 and V is TRBV7-9; D perhaps matches TRBD2 (5 bases). CDR1 is SEHNR and CDR2 is FQNEAQ in the germline V gene (reference sequence). Trimming removed 7 bases at V and 11 bases at J, with 14 bases between. CDR3 size: 12 residues. CDR3 bases: TGTGCCAGCACCCCCGCCCCGGGAGAGCTGTTTTTT. The encoded protein is CASTPAPGELFF. Full variable domain (outside the CDR3, taken from reference TRBV7-9 and TRBJ2-2): DTGVSQNPRHKITKRGQNVTFRCDPISEHNRLYWYRQTLGQGPEFLTYFQNEAQLEKSRLLSDRFSAERPKGSFSTLEIQRTEQGDSAMYLCASTPAPGELFFGEGSRLTVL.

This chain joins TRBV4-1 and TRBJ2-7; 7 bases fit TRBD1. V lost 0 bases and J lost 3; bases outside the gene matches: 8. CDR3 size: 16 residues. Germline CDR1 and CDR2: MGHRA and YSYEKL. CDR3 DNA sequence: TGCGCCAGCAGCCAAGACGTTACAGGGGTCTACTACGAGCAGTACTTC. This encodes CASSQDVTGVYYEQYF.

This clonotype has ten or more counts. The J gene is TRBJ2-7, the V gene TRBV7-6, with D perhaps matching TRBD1 or TRBD2 (5 bases each). V gave up 2 bases and J gave up 4 bases, with 9 bases separating them. The length of the CDR3 is 13 residues. In germline, CDR1 is SGHVS, CDR2 FNYEAQ. The CDR3 sequence is CASSLPGAYEQYV. CDR3 bases: TGTGCCAGCAGCTTACCCGGGGCATACGAGCAGTACGTC.

This clonotype was seen a handful of times. The chain links TRBV2 to TRBJ1-5; TRBD1 is a possible D gene (5 bases). Trimming shortened V by 1 base and J by 2 bases, and 18 bases separated the two germline ends. Germline CDR1 and CDR2: SNHLY and FYNNEI. The CDR3 runs 18 residues. The CDR3 region has the DNA TGTGCCAGCAGTGAAGTGCGGCAGGGAGAGTATGGCAATCAGCCCCAGCATTTT. Translated: CASSEVRQGEYGNQPQHF.

V usage is TRBV7-9 and J usage is TRBJ2-2, with D unclear. V lost 4 bases, J lost 4 bases, and 16 bases lay in between. Germline lookup yields CDR1 SEHNR and CDR2 FQNEAQ (reference sequence). The CDR3 loop spans 16 amino acids. The chain's CDR3 is CASSSGRAVPTGELFF. The CDR3 coding sequence is TGTGCCAGCAGCTCCGGACGGGCGGTTCCCACCGGGGAGCTGTTTTTT.

This clonotype turned up a few times. This rearrangement joins TRBV6-6 to TRBJ2-5; D may be TRBD1 (5 bases). Trimming shortened V by 1 base and J by 0 bases, and 9 bases separated the two germline ends. This CDR3 has 15 amino acids. Germline V gene data show CDR1 as MNHNY and CDR2 as SVGAGI (reference sequence). The CDR3 region has the DNA TGTGCCAGCAGTTACTACGACAGAGACCAAGAGACCCAGTACTTC. Its translation: CASSYYDRDQETQYF.

This clonotype came up a few times. The rearrangement links TRBV5-4 to TRBJ1-2; 8 bases align to TRBD1. V dropped 2 bases and J dropped 6; count of bases not matched to a gene: 15. Germline loops: CDR1 SGHNT, CDR2 YYREEE (reference sequence). This CDR3 spans 17 amino acids. The CDR3 loop reads CASSFRTGYLPLDGYTF. The CDR3 coding sequence is TGTGCCAGCAGCTTTCGGACAGGGTATCTCCCCTTGGATGGCTACACCTTC.

The V and J genes are TRBV4-1 and TRBJ1-5; D is unclear. The CDR3 loop spans 16 amino acids. The V end lost 1 base, the J end lost 3 bases, and 13 bases lay between the germline ends. In germline, CDR1 is MGHRA, CDR2 YSYEKL. The CDR3 sequence: CASSQGVTANNQPQHF. CDR3 nucleotide sequence: TGCGCCAGCAGCCAAGGCGTAACAGCAAACAATCAGCCCCAGCATTTT.

This clonotype was counted at least ten times. This chain joins TRBV7-8 and TRBJ1-4, with 7 positions matching TRBD1. CDR3 length: 14 residues. Germline V gene sequence: CDR1 SGHVS, CDR2 FQNEAQ. Germline trimming cut 5 bases from V and 8 bases from J; bases unmatched to any gene: 8. The CDR3 loop reads CASSEGAGVEKLFF. The CDR3 DNA follows: TGTGCCAGCAGCGAGGGGGCTGGGGTAGAAAAACTGTTTTTT.

J is TRBJ2-3 and V is TRBV7-4; weak D call: TRBD2 (7 bases). Germline CDR1 reads SGHVT; CDR2 reads SQSDAQ. This CDR3 is 15 amino acids long. V shed 5 bases and J shed 5 bases, with 17 bases lying between them. For the CDR3, the DNA is TGTGCCAGCAGCCTACGGGGGGCCGTGGTAGATACGCAGTATTTT. It codes for CASSLRGAVVDTQYF.

This clonotype was seen a few times. The V and J genes are TRBV7-9 and TRBJ1-1; 9 positions agree with TRBD1. The J segment lost 0 bases and the V segment lost 8 bases, leaving 7 bases of the junction unmatched. The CDR3 runs to 15 residues. The V gene's germline CDR1 is SEHNR and CDR2 FQNEAQ (reference sequence). The CDR3 coding sequence is TGTGCCAGCCACACAGGGGGCCCTATGAACACTGAAGCTTTCTTT. It yields the protein CASHTGGPMNTEAFF.

The chain uses TRBV10-3 and TRBJ2-7; the match to TRBD1 covers 8 bases. Losses at the gene ends were 3 bases for V and 5 bases for J; bases not matched to a gene: 3. The germline V gene has CDR1 ENHRY and CDR2 SYGVKD. This CDR3 is built from 13 residues. CDR3 region: CAISDSDRDEQYV. CDR3 DNA: TGTGCCATCAGTGACTCGGACAGGGACGAGCAGTACGTC.

This clonotype was picked up one time. V usage is TRBV19 and J usage is TRBJ1-5; no clear D. V was trimmed by 2 bases and J by 5 bases, leaving 4 bases between them. The CDR3 spans 12 residues. Germline CDR1 LNHDA, CDR2 SQIVND (reference sequence). The CDR3 nucleotides read TGTGCCAGTAGTATACCCCATCAGCCCCAGCATTTT. Translating gives CASSIPHQPQHF.

This clonotype was recorded many times. The chain employs TRBV28 and TRBJ1-5, with 9 bases aligning to TRBD1. This CDR3 comprises 14 residues. V trimming: 4 bases; J trimming: 5 bases; junction bases outside the gene matches: 3. Germline V gene lookup returns CDR1 MDHEN and CDR2 SYDVKM. CDR3 region: CASSSGQGHQPQHF. The CDR3 DNA sequence: TGTGCCAGCAGTTCGGGACAGGGCCATCAGCCCCAGCATTTT.